Below, one TCR beta chain is given with its context. Its matching antigen is unknown. CDR1 and CDR2 from the germline V gene are SGHTA and FQGNSA. Trimming pared 8 bases from V and 3 bases from J, leaving 5 bases between. The CDR3 totals 11 residues. TCRdb re-analysed the 5' RACE reads in MiXCR, keeping a single row per CDR3 protein. Of 300,000 to 350,000 distinct CDR3 sequences in the sample, roughly 20% were seen once. The data belong to a study of CD8 T cells in ankylosing spondylitis. The study's findings and limits: Blood from ankylosing spondylitis patients appeared to carry a characteristic roughly eight-variant TCR beta motif. It was reported that disease-linked clones were significantly enriched in matched ankylosing spondylitis synovial fluid. A subset of motif variants has previously been described in the synovial fluid and blood of reactive arthritis.

Input material: blood, either unsorted or a sorted T cell fraction (not recorded which). The sequence derives from a female donor with ankylosing spondylitis or in good health (not recorded which). This chain uses TRBV7-2 with TRBJ2-1; the D is unclear. CDR3 region: CASEVYNEQFF. CDR3 nucleotide sequence: TGTGCCAGCGAAGTCTACAATGAGCAGTTCTTC.